One and the same sample provided the 20 T cell receptor beta chains below, sequenced in a study of cytomegalovirus exposure and HLA in healthy donors. In the PCR, 60 Vbeta and 13 Jbeta primers were used. Clones were sequenced by immunoSEQ multiplex PCR, and TCRdb holds only the in-frame ones, with some missing. Of tens of thousands of clones in the sample, 65% to 80% were seen once. The sample consisted of PBMCs. These receptors were obtained from a male donor in good health and CMV-seropositive.

The chain employs TRBV11-2 and TRBJ2-5, with 11 bases fitting TRBD2. Germline CDR1 is SGHAT and CDR2 is FQNNGV. This CDR3 contains 14 residues. V dropped 5 bases and J dropped 5; count of bases not matched to a gene: 4. The chain's CDR3 is CASSPLAGGETQYF. In DNA, the CDR3 is TGTGCCAGCAGCCCCCTAGCGGGAGGCGAGACCCAGTACTTC.

The chain employs TRBV20-1 and TRBJ2-5; D not resolved. Germline-derived CDR1 and CDR2 are DFQATT and SNEGSKA (reference sequence). The length of the CDR3 is 11 residues. The V end lost 8 bases, the J end lost 2 bases, and 9 bases lay between the germline ends. The CDR3 here is CSSQMQETQYF. CDR3 in DNA: TGCAGTTCACAGATGCAAGAGACCCAGTACTTC.

The chain uses TRBV21-1 and TRBJ2-5; whether TRBD2, the table's D call, matches the DNA was not checked. The J call is in doubt because the DNA end fits TRBJ2-7 better. TRBV21-1 is a documented pseudogene. The CDR3 spans 20 residues. CDR3 region: CASSKVRDGRTSGDPYEQYF. The CDR3 DNA follows: TGTGCCAGCAGCAAAGTAAGGGACGGTAGGACTAGCGGGGATCCCTACGAGCAGTACTTC.

This chain joins TRBV19 and TRBJ2-7; 10 nucleotides agree with TRBD2. The V and J ends lost 1 base and 0 bases, in that order; junction bases with no gene match: 0. The CDR3 spans 15 residues. From germline, CDR1 is LNHDA and CDR2 SQIVND (reference sequence). Written as DNA, the CDR3 is TGTGCCAGTAGTATAGGACTAGCGGGCTCCTACGAGCAGTACTTC. Translated: CASSIGLAGSYEQYF.

The genes are TRBV11-3 and TRBJ2-6; maybe TRBD1 (6 bases). This CDR3 has 15 amino acids. Germline V lookup: CDR1 SGHNT, CDR2 YENEEA. V was pared by 7 bases and J by 0 bases, with 10 bases between. CDR3 protein: CASTGALSGANVLTF. CDR3 coding DNA: TGTGCCAGCACAGGGGCCCTCTCTGGGGCCAACGTCCTGACTTTC.

V and J are TRBV6-1 and TRBJ2-1; D perhaps matches TRBD2 (5 bases). V lost 9 bases, J lost 5 bases, and 8 bases lay in between. Germline V gene sequence: CDR1 MNHNS, CDR2 SASEGT. The CDR3 sequence is 11 residues long. CDR3 bases: TGTGCCAGTCAGCGGAACAATGAGCAGTTCTTC. Its protein product is CASQRNNEQFF.

This chain's CDR3 is CASSFGLSTDTQYF. The CDR3 DNA is TGTGCCAGCAGCTTCGGACTTTCCACAGATACGCAGTATTTT. This rearrangement joins TRBV11-3 to TRBJ2-3; a weak D match, TRBD2 (5 bases). Germline CDR1 SGHNT, CDR2 YENEEA. Trimming cost V 3 bases and J 2 bases, with 9 bases left between them. CDR3 length equals 14 residues.

This sequence joins TRBV19 and TRBJ1-1; D is uncertain. Germline loops: CDR1 LNHDA, CDR2 SQIVND (reference sequence). V was cut by 5 bases and J by 3 bases, with 7 bases left in between. This CDR3 has 12 amino acids. This CDR3 is CASSGGYTEAFF. The CDR3 DNA sequence: TGTGCCAGTAGTGGCGGGTACACTGAAGCTTTCTTT.

This sequence joins TRBV6-1 and TRBJ2-7; D ambiguous. Trimming took 1 base from V and 1 from J, leaving 8 bases between them. This CDR3 is built from 14 residues. Germline CDR1 and CDR2: MNHNS and SASEGT. The CDR3 bases are TGTGCCAGCAGTGAAGTCCCCCTTTCCTACGAGCAGTACTTC. This sequence encodes CASSEVPLSYEQYF.

J is TRBJ1-1 and V is TRBV18, with TRBD1 matching 8 bases. The ends lost 1 base at V and 1 base at J; junction bases unmatched: 14. The CDR3 is made up of 19 amino acids. Germline CDR1 reads KGHSH; CDR2 reads LQKENI. CDR3 coding DNA: TGTGCCAGCTCACCACTGGTCGGACCAGGGGGCACGACGAACACTGAAGCTTTCTTT. It yields the protein CASSPLVGPGGTTNTEAFF.

The gene calls are TRBV7-9 and TRBJ2-7, with TRBD1 as a possible D gene (5 bases). Trimming took off 5 bases at V and 0 bases at J, with 20 bases between the two ends. The CDR3 is 17 residues long. Germline-derived CDR1 and CDR2 are SEHNR and FQNEAQ (reference sequence). CDR3 sequence: CASSPGPGAASSYEQYF. The CDR3 coding sequence is TGTGCCAGCAGCCCGGGCCCTGGGGCGGCGAGCTCCTACGAGCAGTACTTC.

In regard to this clone: Its ends do not fully match the called genes, so a read error is possible. V and J are TRBV7-8 and TRBJ2-2; D remains unclear. The CDR3 is 13 amino acids. Germline assignment: CDR1 SGHVS and CDR2 FQNEAQ. The CDR3, as DNA: TGTGCCAACAGCTTAAATGTTTACGGGGAGCTGTTTTTT. Translated: CANSLNVYGELFF.

This clone was recorded only once. This CDR3 is CASIPQSVRRRGYNEQFF. The DNA of the CDR3 is TGTGCCAGCATCCCTCAGAGCGTTAGGCGGAGGGGCTACAATGAGCAGTTCTTC. V and J are TRBV27 and TRBJ2-1; D might be TRBD2 (6 bases). V was shortened by 7 bases and J by 3 bases, with 25 bases between the two germline ends. The V gene's germline CDR1 is MNHEY and CDR2 SMNVEV (reference sequence). The CDR3 totals 18 residues.

The chain recombines TRBV7-2 with TRBJ2-5; the match to TRBD1 covers 7 bases. CDR3 length: 15 amino acids. After removal of 4 bases from V and 3 bases from J, the junction contained 8 bases not matched to a gene. Germline CDR1 and CDR2: SGHTA and FQGNSA. The CDR3 DNA reads as TGTGCCAGCAGCTCGTTCGGGCAGGGGGAAGAGACCCAGTACTTC. This translates into CASSSFGQGEETQYF.

The chain links TRBV7-2 to TRBJ2-5, with TRBD2 matching over 7 bases. The CDR3 is 15 residues long. The V segment lost 3 bases and the J segment 1 base; nucleotides outside the gene matches: 5. Looked up from germline, CDR1 is SGHTA and CDR2 is FQGNSA. The CDR3 spells CASSFRTGGQETQYF. The DNA of the CDR3 is TGTGCCAGCAGCTTTAGGACGGGGGGCCAAGAGACCCAGTACTTC.

This clone came up a few times. The CDR3 reads CASSSAGGETQYF. The CDR3 nucleotides read TGTGCCAGCAGCTCTGCAGGGGGCGAGACCCAGTACTTC. The chain has TRBV13 and TRBJ2-5; 8 bases align to TRBD1. Trimming cost V 4 bases and J 5 bases; bases outside gene matches: 3. Per germline, CDR1 PRHDT and CDR2 FYEKMQ (reference sequence). CDR3 length: 13 amino acids.

This rearrangement joins TRBV7-2 to TRBJ2-7; TRBD1 might be the D (5 bases). This CDR3 is built from 15 residues. Looked up from germline, CDR1 is SGHTA and CDR2 is FQGNSA. V dropped 5 bases and J dropped 0 bases, with 14 bases sitting between them. In DNA form, the CDR3 reads TGTGCCAGCAGCCGAGACAGCCAAAGCTCCTACGAGCAGTACTTC. This encodes CASSRDSQSSYEQYF.

V is TRBV29-1 and J is TRBJ1-2; 7 nucleotides line up with TRBD1. This CDR3 spans 13 amino acids. V gave up 4 bases and J gave up 6 bases; unmatched junction bases: 8. Germline lookup yields CDR1 SQVTM and CDR2 ANQGSEA. Here the CDR3 reads CSVGQGPTDGYTF. CDR3 bases: TGCAGCGTTGGACAGGGTCCAACAGATGGCTACACCTTC.

The J gene is TRBJ1-6, the V gene TRBV7-2; 7 positions match TRBD1. V was pared by 3 bases and J by 9 bases, with 17 bases of the junction left unmatched. The CDR3 runs to 18 residues. CDR1 SGHTA and CDR2 FQGNSA come from the germline V gene. The CDR3 spells CASSLGRRGGVMVSPLHF. The CDR3 DNA reads TGTGCCAGCAGCTTGGGAAGACGAGGGGGCGTGATGGTTTCACCCCTCCACTTT.

This clone has only a few counts. The chain recombines TRBV19 with TRBJ2-2; D remains ambiguous. V was cut by 1 base and J by 6 bases, with 9 bases left in between. Germline values: CDR1 LNHDA, CDR2 SQIVND (reference sequence). There are 14 residues in the CDR3. The CDR3 here is CASSIAPYAGELFF. The DNA of the CDR3 is TGTGCCAGTAGTATAGCCCCCTATGCCGGGGAGCTGTTTTTT.